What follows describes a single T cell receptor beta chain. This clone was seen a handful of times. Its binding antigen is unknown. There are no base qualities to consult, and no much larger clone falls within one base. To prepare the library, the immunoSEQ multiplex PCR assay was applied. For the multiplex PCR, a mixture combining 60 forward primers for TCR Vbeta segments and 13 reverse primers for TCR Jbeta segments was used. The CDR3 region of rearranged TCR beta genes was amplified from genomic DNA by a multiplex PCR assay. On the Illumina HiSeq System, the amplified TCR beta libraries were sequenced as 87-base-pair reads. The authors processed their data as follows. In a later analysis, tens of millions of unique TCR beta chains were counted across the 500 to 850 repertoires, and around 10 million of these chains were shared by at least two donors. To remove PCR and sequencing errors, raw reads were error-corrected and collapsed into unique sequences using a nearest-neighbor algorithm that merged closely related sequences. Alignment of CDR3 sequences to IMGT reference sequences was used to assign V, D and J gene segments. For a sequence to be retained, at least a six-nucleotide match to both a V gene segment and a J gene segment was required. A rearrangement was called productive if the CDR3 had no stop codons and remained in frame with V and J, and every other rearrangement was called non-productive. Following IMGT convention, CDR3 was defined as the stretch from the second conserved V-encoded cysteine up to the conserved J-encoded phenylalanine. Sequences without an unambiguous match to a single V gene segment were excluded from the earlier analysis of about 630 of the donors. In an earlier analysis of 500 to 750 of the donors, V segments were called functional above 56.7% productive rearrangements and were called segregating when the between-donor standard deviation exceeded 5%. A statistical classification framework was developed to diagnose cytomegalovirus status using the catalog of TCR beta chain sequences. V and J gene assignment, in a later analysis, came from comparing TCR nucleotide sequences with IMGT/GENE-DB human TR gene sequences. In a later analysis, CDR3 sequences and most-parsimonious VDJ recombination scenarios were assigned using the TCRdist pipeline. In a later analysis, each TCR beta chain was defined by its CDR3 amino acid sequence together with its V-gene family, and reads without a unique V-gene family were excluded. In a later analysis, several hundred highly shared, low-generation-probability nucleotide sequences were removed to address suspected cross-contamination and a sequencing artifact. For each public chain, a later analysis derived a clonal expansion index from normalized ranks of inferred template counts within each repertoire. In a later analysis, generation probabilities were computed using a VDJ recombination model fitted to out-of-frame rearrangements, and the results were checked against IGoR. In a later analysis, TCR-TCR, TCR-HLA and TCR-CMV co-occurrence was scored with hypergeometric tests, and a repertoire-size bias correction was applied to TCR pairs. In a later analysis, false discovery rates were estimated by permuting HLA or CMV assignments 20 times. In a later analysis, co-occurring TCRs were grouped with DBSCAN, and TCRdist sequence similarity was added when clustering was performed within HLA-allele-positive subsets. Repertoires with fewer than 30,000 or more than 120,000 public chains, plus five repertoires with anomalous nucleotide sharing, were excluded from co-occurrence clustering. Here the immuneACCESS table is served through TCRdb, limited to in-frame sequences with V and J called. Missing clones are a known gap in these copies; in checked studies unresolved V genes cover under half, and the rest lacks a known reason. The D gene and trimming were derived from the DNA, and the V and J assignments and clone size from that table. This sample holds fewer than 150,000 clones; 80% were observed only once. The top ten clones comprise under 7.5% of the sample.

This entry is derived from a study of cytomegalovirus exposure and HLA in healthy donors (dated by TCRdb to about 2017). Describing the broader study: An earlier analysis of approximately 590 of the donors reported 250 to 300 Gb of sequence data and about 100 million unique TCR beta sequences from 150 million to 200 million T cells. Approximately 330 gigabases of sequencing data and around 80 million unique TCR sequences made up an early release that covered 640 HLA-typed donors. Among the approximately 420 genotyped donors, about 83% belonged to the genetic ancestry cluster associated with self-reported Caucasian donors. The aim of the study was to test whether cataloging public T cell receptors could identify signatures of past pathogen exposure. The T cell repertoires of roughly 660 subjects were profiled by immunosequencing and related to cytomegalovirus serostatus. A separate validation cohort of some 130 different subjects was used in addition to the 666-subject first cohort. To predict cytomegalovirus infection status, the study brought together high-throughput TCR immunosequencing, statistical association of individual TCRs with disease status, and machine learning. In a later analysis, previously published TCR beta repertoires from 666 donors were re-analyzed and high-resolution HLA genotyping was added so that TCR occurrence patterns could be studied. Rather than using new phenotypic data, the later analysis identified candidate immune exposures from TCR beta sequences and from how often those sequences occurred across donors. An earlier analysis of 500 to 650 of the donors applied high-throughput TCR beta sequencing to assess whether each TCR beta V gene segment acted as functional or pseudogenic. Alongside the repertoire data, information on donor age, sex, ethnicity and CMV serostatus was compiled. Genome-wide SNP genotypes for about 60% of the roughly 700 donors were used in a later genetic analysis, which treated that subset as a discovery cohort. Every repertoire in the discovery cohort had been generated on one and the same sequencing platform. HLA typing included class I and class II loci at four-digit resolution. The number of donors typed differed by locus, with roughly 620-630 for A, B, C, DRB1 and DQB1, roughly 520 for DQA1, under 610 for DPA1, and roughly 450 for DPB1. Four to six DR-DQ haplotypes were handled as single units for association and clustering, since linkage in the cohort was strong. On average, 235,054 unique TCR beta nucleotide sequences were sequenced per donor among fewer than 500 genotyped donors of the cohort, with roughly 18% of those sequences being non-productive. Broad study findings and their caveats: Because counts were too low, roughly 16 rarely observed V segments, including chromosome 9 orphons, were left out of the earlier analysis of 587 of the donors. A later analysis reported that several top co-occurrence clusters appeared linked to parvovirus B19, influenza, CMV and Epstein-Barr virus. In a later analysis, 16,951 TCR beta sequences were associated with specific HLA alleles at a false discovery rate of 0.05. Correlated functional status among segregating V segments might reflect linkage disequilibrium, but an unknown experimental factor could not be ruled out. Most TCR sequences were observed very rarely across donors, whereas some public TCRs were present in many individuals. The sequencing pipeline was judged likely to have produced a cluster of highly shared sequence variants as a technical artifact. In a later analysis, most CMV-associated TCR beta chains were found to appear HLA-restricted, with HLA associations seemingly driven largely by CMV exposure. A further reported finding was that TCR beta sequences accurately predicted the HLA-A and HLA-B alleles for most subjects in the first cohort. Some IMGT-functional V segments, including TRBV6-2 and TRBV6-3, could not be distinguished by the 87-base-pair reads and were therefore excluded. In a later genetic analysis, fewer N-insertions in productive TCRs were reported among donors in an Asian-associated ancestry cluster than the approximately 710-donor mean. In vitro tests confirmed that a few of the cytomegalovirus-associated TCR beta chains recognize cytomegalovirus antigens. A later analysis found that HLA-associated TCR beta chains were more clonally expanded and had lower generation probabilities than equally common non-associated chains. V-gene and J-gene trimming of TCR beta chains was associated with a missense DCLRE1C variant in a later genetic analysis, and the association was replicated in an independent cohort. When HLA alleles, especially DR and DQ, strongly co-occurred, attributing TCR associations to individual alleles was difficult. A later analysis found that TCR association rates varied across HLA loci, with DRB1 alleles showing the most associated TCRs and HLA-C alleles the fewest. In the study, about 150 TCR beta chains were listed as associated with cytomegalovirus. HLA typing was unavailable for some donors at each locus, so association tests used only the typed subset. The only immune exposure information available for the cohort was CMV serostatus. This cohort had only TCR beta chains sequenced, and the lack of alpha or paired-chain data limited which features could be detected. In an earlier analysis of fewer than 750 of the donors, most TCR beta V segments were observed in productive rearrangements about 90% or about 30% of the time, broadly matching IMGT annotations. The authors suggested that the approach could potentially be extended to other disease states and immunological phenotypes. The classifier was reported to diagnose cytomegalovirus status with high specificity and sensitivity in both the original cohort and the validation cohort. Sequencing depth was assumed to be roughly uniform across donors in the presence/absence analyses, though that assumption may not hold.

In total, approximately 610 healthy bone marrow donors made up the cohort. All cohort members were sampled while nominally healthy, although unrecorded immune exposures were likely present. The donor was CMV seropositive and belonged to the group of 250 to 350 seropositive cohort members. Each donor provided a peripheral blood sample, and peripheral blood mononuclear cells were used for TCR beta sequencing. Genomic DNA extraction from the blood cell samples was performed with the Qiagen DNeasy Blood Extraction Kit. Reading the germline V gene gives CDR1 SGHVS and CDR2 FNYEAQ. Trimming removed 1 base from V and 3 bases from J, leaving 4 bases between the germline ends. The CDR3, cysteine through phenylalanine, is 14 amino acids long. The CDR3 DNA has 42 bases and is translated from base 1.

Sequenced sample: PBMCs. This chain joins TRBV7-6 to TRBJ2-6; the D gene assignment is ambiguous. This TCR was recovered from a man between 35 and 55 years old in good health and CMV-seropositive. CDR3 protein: CASSLESGANVLTF. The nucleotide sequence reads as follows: TGTGCCAGCAGCTTAGAGAGTGGGGCCAACGTCCTGACTTTC. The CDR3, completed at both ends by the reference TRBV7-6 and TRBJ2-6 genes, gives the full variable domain GAGVSQSPRYKVTKRGQDVALRCDPISGHVSLYWYRQALGQGPEFLTYFNYEAQQDKSGLPNDRFSAERPEGSISTLTIQRTEQRDSAMYRCASSLESGANVLTFGAGSRLTVL.